These T cell receptor beta chains were read from a single sample in a study of cytomegalovirus exposure and HLA in healthy donors. Libraries were prepared by immunoSEQ multiplex PCR; TCRdb keeps only in-frame clonotypes and omits some of them. The table lists 150,000 to 200,000 clones, roughly 79% of them singletons, with just under 1% in the top ten. Source material: PBMCs. The source of these receptors is a woman between 45 and 65 years old in good health and CMV-seropositive. Both conserved end residues are part of each CDR3. The order of the fields is V gene, D gene, clone size, J gene, CDR3 protein, CDR3 DNA. A D gene is named only where the DNA matches it firmly. For some rows the clone size is stated as once, few or many, or as a class when expanded; others skip it.

TRBV7-6,TRBD1,-,TRBJ2-7,CASSRWGTGDKKSPYEQYF,TGTGCCAGCTCACGGTGGGGGACAGGGGACAAAAAATCCCCCTACGAGCAGTACTTC
TRBV19,-,-,TRBJ1-1,CASSFGGPESEAFF,TGTGCCAGTAGTTTCGGCGGCCCAGAGTCTGAAGCTTTCTTT
TRBV5-1,TRBD1,-,TRBJ1-4,CASSLDYRGEKLFF,TGCGCCAGCAGCTTGGATTACAGGGGCGAAAAACTGTTTTTT
TRBV20-1,-,-,TRBJ2-5,CSASTGETQYF,TGCAGTGCTAGTACAGGGGAGACCCAGTACTTC
TRBV28,TRBD1,-,TRBJ1-4,CASSQTGGAEKLFF,TGTGCCAGCAGCCAGACAGGGGGAGCTGAAAAACTGTTTTTT
TRBV4-1,-,-,TRBJ1-1,CASSRETRAFF,TGCGCCAGCAGCCGTGAGACAAGAGCTTTCTTT
TRBV9,-,-,TRBJ1-1,CASSVAGYTEAFF,TGTGCCAGCAGCGTAGCCGGTTACACTGAAGCTTTCTTT
TRBV18,TRBD1,few,TRBJ2-6,CASSPLSVPADRDTGANVLTF,TGTGCCAGCTCACCACTCTCGGTCCCAGCGGACAGGGACACTGGGGCCAACGTCCTGACTTTC
TRBV27,TRBD1,-,TRBJ2-7,CASSSGQGPSYEQYF,TGTGCCAGCAGTTCGGGACAGGGTCCCTCCTACGAGCAGTACTTC
TRBV28,-,-,TRBJ2-7,CASSLQQDEQYF,TGTGCCAGCAGTTTACAGCAGGACGAGCAGTACTTC
TRBV19,TRBD2,-,TRBJ2-6,CASSIFLAGAMSGANVLTF,TGTGCCAGTAGTATATTTCTAGCGGGGGCCATGTCTGGGGCCAACGTCCTGACTTTC
TRBV6-5,TRBD1,-,TRBJ2-7,CASKQGNTYEQYF,TGTGCCAGCAAACAGGGGAATACCTACGAGCAGTACTTC
TRBV5-4,TRBD2,-,TRBJ2-5,CASSLMASGSQTQYF,TGTGCCAGCAGCTTGATGGCTAGCGGGAGCCAGACCCAGTACTTC
TRBV7-8,TRBD1,-,TRBJ2-3,CASSLADRGLADTQYF,TGTGCCAGCAGCTTAGCAGACAGGGGGCTGGCAGATACGCAGTATTTT
TRBV4-3,-,-,TRBJ2-7,CASSQGTEGFSEQYF,TGCGCCAGCAGCCAAGGGACGGAGGGGTTCTCCGAGCAGTACTTC
TRBV4-3,TRBD1,-,TRBJ2-1,CASSLQGDEQFF,TGCGCCAGCAGCCTCCAGGGGGACGAGCAGTTCTTC
TRBV9,-,-,TRBJ2-5,CASSVGHPMVRETQYF,TGTGCCAGCAGCGTGGGACACCCAATGGTCAGGGAGACCCAGTACTTC
TRBV9,TRBD2,-,TRBJ2-1,CASGRASGRNEQFF,TGTGCCAGCGGAAGGGCTAGCGGGAGGAATGAGCAGTTCTTC
TRBV19,-,once,TRBJ2-2,CASSQHRTVNTGELFF,TGTGCCAGTAGCCAACACCGGACAGTTAACACCGGGGAGCTGTTTTTT
TRBV15,TRBD1,-,TRBJ2-6,CATSRVRLGQGISGANVLTF,TGTGCCACCAGCAGAGTCAGACTGGGACAGGGGATTTCTGGGGCCAACGTCCTGACTTTC
TRBV2,-,few,TRBJ1-5,CASSPGFGNQPQHF,TGTGCCAGCAGTCCAGGCTTTGGCAATCAGCCCCAGCATTTT
TRBV28,-,-,TRBJ1-6,CASSLSGYVSPLHF,TGTGCCAGCAGTTTATCCGGGTATGTTTCACCCCTCCACTTT